This record looks at one T cell receptor (beta chain) sequence and its context. What it binds is unknown. The germline gene is not matched at one end of the junction; a read error may be the cause. This sample was taken from a study of PD-L1 blockade in urothelial cancer. Study-wide findings and caveats: Tumor-associated clones in the blood of durable-benefit patients grew more at 3 weeks.

Data came from immunoSEQ multiplex PCR; TCRdb stores just in-frame clones and leaves some out. The sample holds about 35,000 clones, over 70% seen once. The source is a man between 65 and 80 years old with urothelial cancer. The sequences come from PBMCs, collected around atezolizumab (anti-PD-L1) treatment.

This chain's CDR3 is CASSEGGGQGTIF. DNA of the CDR3: TGCGCCAGCAGCGAAGGGGGGGGACAGGGGACTATCTTC. The chain has TRBV5-1 and TRBJ2-7, with 10 bases identical to TRBD1. The length of the CDR3 is 13 residues. CDR1 and CDR2 from the germline V gene are SGHRS and YFSETQ. Supplemented by reference TRBV5-1 and TRBJ2-7, the full variable domain reads KAGVTQTPRYLIKTRGQQVTLSCSPISGHRSVSWYQQTPGQGLQFLFEYFSETQRNKGNFPGRFSGRQFSNSRSEMNVSTLELGDSALYLCASSEGGGQGTIFGPGTRLTVT.